These 3 T cell receptor beta chains share one sample of origin, sequenced in a study of identifying expanded T cells in peripheral blood. The repertoire was sequenced with immunoSEQ multiplex PCR; TCRdb's copy has only in-frame clones and lacks some. Among roughly 92,000 clones, 70% to 90% were seen once, and the ten largest hold around 17%. The sequenced material came from blood. The receptors were gathered from a person aged 18-70 years in good health.

This rearrangement joins TRBV7-2 to TRBJ1-1, with D perhaps TRBD1 (5 bases). Trimming left V 4 bases short and J 4 bases short, with 13 bases between. This CDR3 has 14 amino acids. Germline CDR1 reads SGHTA; CDR2 reads FQGNSA. The CDR3 protein is CASSSGGDGTEAFF. DNA of the CDR3: TGTGCCAGCAGCTCGGGGGGTGATGGCACTGAAGCTTTCTTT.

The rearrangement links TRBV7-9 to TRBJ1-2; TRBD1 might be the D (5 bases). CDR1 and CDR2 (germline): SEHNR, FQNEAQ (reference sequence). V lost 3 bases to trimming and J lost 6 bases, with 11 bases between them. The CDR3 runs 13 residues. CDR3 bases: TGTGCCAGCAGCTTCGCCGGGGCCGATGGCTACACCTTC. Its protein product is CASSFAGADGYTF.

The chain has TRBV28 and TRBJ1-2, with 7 bases matching TRBD1. The CDR3 length is 15 residues. J lost 0 bases, V lost 6 bases, and 7 bases had no gene match. CDR1 and CDR2 (germline): MDHEN, SYDVKM. The CDR3 nucleotides are TGTGCCAGCAGGACAAACAGGGGATCTAACTATGGCTACACCTTC. Amino acid sequence: CASRTNRGSNYGYTF.